The sequence of this TCR beta chain was determined in a study of T cell repertoires in ileal Crohn's disease. The V gene's germline CDR1 is MGHDK and CDR2 SYGVNS. There are 12 residues in the CDR3. Trimming removed 4 bases from V and 8 bases from J, with 11 bases in between. Generated by immunoSEQ multiplex PCR, the TCRdb table keeps only in-frame clones and is missing some. The sample shows around 4,900 clones, 82% of them seen only once. Stated time point: inflamed ileum from the surgical specimen. Sample: ileal tissue. The chain joins TRBV25-1 to TRBJ1-2; TRBD1 might be the D (5 bases). The sequence came from an adult with Crohn's disease. The CDR3 DNA reads TGTGCCAGCAGTGTTAACAGGAAAGGCTACACCTTC. It translates to CASSVNRKGYTF.